The present T cell receptor (beta chain) was sequenced within a study of T-cell memory formation after mild COVID-19. This CDR3 contains 15 residues. Germline V gene data show CDR1 as SGHNT and CDR2 as YYREEE (reference sequence). On this clonotype itself: A read error may account for a junction end that differs from germline.

TCRdb independently ran MiXCR on the 5' RACE reads; one entry per CDR3 protein. Of some 250,000 distinct CDR3 sequences listed, 15% to 20% are singletons. The receptor's source is a man aged 18 to 35 who had mild COVID-19 (a few samples of this study predate the infection). Cell type and time point are not known. Material for sequencing was PBMCs or a T cell subset sorted from them (not recorded which). This chain joins TRBV5-4 and TRBJ2-1, with D unresolved. CDR3 bases: TGTGCCAGCAGCCGAAGCGTAAGCTCCTACAATGAGAAGTTCTTC. Translating gives CASSRSVSSYNEKFF.